The TCR beta chain described here comes from a study of PD-1 blockade in classical Hodgkin lymphoma. Overall study findings and caveats: Repertoire difference causes, possibly disease activity or prior therapy, remain undefined. Reported findings placed baseline TCR diversity lower in newly diagnosed patients (compared with healthy donors).

Concerning this clone itself: Its antigen is not known.

Brentuximab vedotin exposure varied among the patients, all of whom had relapsed after autologous stem cell transplantation. Each best response was a complete response, a partial response or progressive disease. CDR3 length: 14 residues. The ends lost 8 bases at V and 2 bases at J; junction bases unmatched: 6. Germline assignment: CDR1 LNHNV and CDR2 YYDKDF (reference sequence). Clones were sequenced by immunoSEQ multiplex PCR, and TCRdb holds only the in-frame ones, with some missing. The table lists tens of thousands of clones, 88% of them singletons. This sequence originates from a human donor with classical Hodgkin lymphoma. The V call is TRBV15, the J call TRBJ2-5, with TRBD1 identical over 9 bases. The material was peripheral blood mononuclear cells (PBMCs), obtained at baseline. In DNA, the CDR3 is TGTGCCACCGCCCGGGACAGGGAACAAGAGACCCAGTACTTC. Translated: CATARDREQETQYF.